This entry lists 7 T cell receptor beta chains sequenced from one sample in a study of CD8 T cells in ankylosing spondylitis. Each CDR3 protein is one row after TCRdb ran MiXCR on the 5' RACE reads. The table shows hundreds of thousands of distinct CDR3 sequences, with roughly 32% occurring only once. Sequenced sample: blood, either unsorted or a sorted T cell fraction (not recorded which). The receptors shown here come from a male donor with ankylosing spondylitis or in good health (not recorded which).

The chain is built from TRBV12-3 or TRBV12-4 and TRBJ2-1, with 9 bases identical to TRBD2. CDR3 length: 18 residues. The V segment lost 6 bases and the J segment 2 bases; nucleotides outside the gene matches: 14. The CDR3 spells CASSSVLPSGITYNEQFF. CDR3 in DNA: TGTGCCAGCAGCTCCGTATTACCTAGCGGGATAACCTACAATGAGCAGTTCTTC.

This clonotype was counted once. This chain joins TRBV9 and TRBJ1-2; 8 nucleotides agree with TRBD1. After removal of 3 bases from V and 4 bases from J, the junction contained 8 bases not matched to a gene. Per the germline V gene, CDR1 is SGDLS and CDR2 is YYNGEE. The CDR3 runs to 15 residues. As DNA, the CDR3 is TGTGCCAGCAGCGCCGGGGGACAGGCGTTCTATGGCTACACCTTC. Translating gives CASSAGGQAFYGYTF. Combining the CDR3 with reference TRBV9 and TRBJ1-2 gives the whole variable domain DSGVTQTPKHLITATGQRVTLRCSPRSGDLSVYWYQQSLDQGLQFLIQYYNGEERAKGNILERFSAQQFPDLHSELNLSSLELGDSALYFCASSAGGQAFYGYTFGSGTRLTVV.

This rearrangement joins TRBV12-3 or TRBV12-4 to TRBJ2-7; D is unclear. CDR3 length equals 14 residues. V lost 3 bases to trimming and J lost 0 bases, with 9 bases between them. CDR3 nucleotide sequence: TGTGCCAGCAGTTTCTTTCGGCTCTCCTACGAGCAGTACTTC. Its translation: CASSFFRLSYEQYF.

V and J are TRBV2 and TRBJ2-1, with TRBD1 matching over 9 bases. The CDR3 spans 15 residues. V lost 3 bases and J lost 8; bases outside the gene matches: 8. Germline loops: CDR1 SNHLY, CDR2 FYNNEI. The CDR3 coding sequence is TGTGCCAGCAGTGATTGGGGACAGGGTCGTGATGAGCAGTTCTTC. It specifies CASSDWGQGRDEQFF.

The J gene is TRBJ2-5, the V gene TRBV12-3 or TRBV12-4; the D gene is possibly TRBD2 (7 bases). Trimming stripped 8 bases from V and 2 bases from J, with 15 bases between. CDR3 size: 14 residues. The CDR3 DNA follows: TGTGCCAGCCTCCGGGGGGCGGGGCAAGAGACCCAGTACTTC. It specifies CASLRGAGQETQYF.

The V call is TRBV9, the J call TRBJ2-5, with a tentative D call TRBD1 (6 bases). V lost 2 bases and J 5 bases, leaving 10 bases between the germline ends. The CDR3 loop spans 13 amino acids. Germline values: CDR1 SGDLS, CDR2 YYNGEE. This CDR3 reads CASSVTGMETQYF. The CDR3 nucleotides are TGTGCCAGCAGCGTTACAGGGATGGAGACCCAGTACTTC.

CDR3 sequence reads: CASSLDWGYGYTF. DNA of the CDR3: TGTGCCAGCAGCCTTGACTGGGGCTATGGCTACACCTTC. The chain couples TRBV11-2 to TRBJ1-2, with no clear D. V lost 5 bases to trimming and J lost 4 bases, with 11 bases between them. Germline loops: CDR1 SGHAT, CDR2 FQNNGV. This CDR3 spans 13 amino acids.